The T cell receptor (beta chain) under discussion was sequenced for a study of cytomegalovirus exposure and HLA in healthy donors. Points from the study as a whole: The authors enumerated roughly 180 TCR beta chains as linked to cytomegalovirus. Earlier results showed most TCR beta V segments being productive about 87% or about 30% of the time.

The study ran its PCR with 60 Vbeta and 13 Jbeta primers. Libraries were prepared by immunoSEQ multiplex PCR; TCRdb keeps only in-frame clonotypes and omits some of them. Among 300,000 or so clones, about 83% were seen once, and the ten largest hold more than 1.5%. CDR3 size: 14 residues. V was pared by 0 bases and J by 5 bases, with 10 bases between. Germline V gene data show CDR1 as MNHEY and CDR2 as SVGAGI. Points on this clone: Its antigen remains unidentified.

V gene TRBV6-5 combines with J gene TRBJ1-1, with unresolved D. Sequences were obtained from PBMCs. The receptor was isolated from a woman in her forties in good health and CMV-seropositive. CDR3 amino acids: CASSYSVGGTEAFF. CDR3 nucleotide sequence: TGTGCCAGCAGTTACTCGGTCGGAGGGACTGAAGCTTTCTTT.